One and the same sample provided the 12 T cell receptor beta chains below, sequenced in a study of T cell clones after liver transplantation (dated by TCRdb to about 2019). The library was made by the immunoSEQ multiplex PCR assay. TCRdb obtained this table from immuneACCESS and retained in-frame rearrangements with V and J assigned. These tables miss some clones; where compared with another copy, unresolved V genes account for less than half of the shortfall, and the remainder is unexplained. The sample table contains tens of thousands of clones; only one count was recorded for approximately 77% of them. The ten largest clones take up 7.5% to 10% of the sample. The sample here was CD4+ T cells from blood, taken at the 22-month timepoint. The receptors here all came from a human patient who received a liver transplant. After a transplant, some T cells may be of graft donor origin.

This clone has just a few counts. This chain links TRBV5-1 with TRBJ1-6, with D possibly matching TRBD1 (5 bases). The V gene lost 0 bases and the J gene lost 13 bases, with 8 bases spanning the gap. Per the germline V gene, CDR1 is SGHRS and CDR2 is YFSETQ. This CDR3 has 12 residues. The CDR3 here is CASSLGAGPLHF. The CDR3 DNA is TGCGCCAGCAGCTTGGGAGCAGGGCCCCTCCACTTT. Looking up the rest from reference TRBV5-1 and TRBJ1-6 gives the full variable domain: KAGVTQTPRYLIKTRGQQVTLSCSPISGHRSVSWYQQTPGQGLQFLFEYFSETQRNKGNFPGRFSGRQFSNSRSEMNVSTLELGDSALYLCASSLGAGPLHFGNGTRLTVT.

The chain joins TRBV10-3 to TRBJ1-5; 7 nucleotides match TRBD1. The trim removed 0 bases at V and 1 base at J, leaving 3 bases unmatched. Germline CDR1 and CDR2: ENHRY and SYGVKD. This CDR3 contains 16 residues. The chain's CDR3 is CAISESGRGSNQPQHF. For the CDR3, the DNA is TGTGCCATCAGTGAGTCAGGCAGGGGGAGCAATCAGCCCCAGCATTTT.

In its sample, this clone was seen a few times. The chain employs TRBV5-6 and TRBJ1-5; D possibly corresponds to TRBD1 (6 bases). The germline V gene encodes CDR1 SGHDT and CDR2 YYEEEE. The CDR3 has 16 residues. V gave up 3 bases and J gave up 2 bases, with 15 bases separating them. CDR3 loop: CASSSSGRGGNQPQHF. The CDR3 DNA is TGTGCCAGCAGCTCCTCGGGGAGGGGGGGCAATCAGCCCCAGCATTTT.

V usage is TRBV5-4 and J usage is TRBJ2-2; TRBD2 matches 13 bases. V trimming: 5 bases; J trimming: 4 bases; junction bases outside the gene matches: 11. Per the germline V gene, CDR1 is SGHNT and CDR2 is YYREEE (reference sequence). CDR3 length: 18 amino acids. CDR3: CASRSGTSGVAGTGELFF. Written as DNA, the CDR3 is TGTGCCAGCAGGTCCGGGACTAGCGGGGTCGCGGGCACCGGGGAGCTGTTTTTT.

This clone appeared a single time. The chain combines TRBV29-1 with TRBJ2-7; D might be TRBD1 (5 bases). The CDR3 is 13 amino acids. Germline-derived CDR1 and CDR2 are SQVTM and ANQGSEA. V lost 3 bases to trimming and J lost 1 base, with 10 bases between them. CDR3 protein: CSVEQGGSYEQYF. CDR3 sequence (DNA): TGCAGCGTTGAGCAGGGTGGGTCCTACGAGCAGTACTTC.

This clone has a single count. This sample includes further DNA sequences coding for the same CDR3. The chain combines TRBV15 with TRBJ1-3; maybe TRBD1 (6 bases). Germline loops: CDR1 LNHNV, CDR2 YYDKDF (reference sequence). The CDR3 sequence is 15 residues long. The ends were cut back, 0 bases at V and 6 bases at J, with 12 bases in the middle. CDR3 residues: CATSRDLGGQNTIYF. DNA for the CDR3: TGTGCCACCAGCAGAGATCTCGGGGGGCAAAACACCATATATTTT. The whole variable domain, remainder taken from reference TRBV15 and TRBJ1-3, is DAMVIQNPRYQVTQFGKPVTLSCSQTLNHNVMYWYQQKSSQAPKLLFHYYDKDFNNEADTPDNFQSRRPNTSFCFLDIRSPGLGDTAMYLCATSRDLGGQNTIYFGEGSWLTVV.

This clone has only one observation. The J gene is TRBJ1-1, the V gene TRBV6-6; no clear D. The CDR3 length is 14 residues. The V and J ends lost 7 bases and 5 bases respectively, with 17 bases between them. Germline CDR1 reads MNHNY; CDR2 reads SVGAGI (reference sequence). Here the CDR3 reads CASTQTPEGTEAFF. DNA for the CDR3: TGTGCCAGCACTCAGACCCCTGAAGGAACTGAAGCTTTCTTT.

At least ten counts were recorded for this clone. This chain joins TRBV15 and TRBJ2-7; D gene uncertain. Germline CDR1 reads LNHNV; CDR2 reads YYDKDF (reference sequence). V shed 1 base and J shed 0 bases, with 7 bases lying between them. The length of the CDR3 is 14 residues. The CDR3 loop reads CATSRAGYSYEQYF. DNA for the CDR3: TGTGCCACCAGCAGAGCGGGTTACTCCTACGAGCAGTACTTC. Combining the CDR3 with reference TRBV15 and TRBJ2-7 gives the whole variable domain DAMVIQNPRYQVTQFGKPVTLSCSQTLNHNVMYWYQQKSSQAPKLLFHYYDKDFNNEADTPDNFQSRRPNTSFCFLDIRSPGLGDTAMYLCATSRAGYSYEQYFGPGTRLTVT.

V and J are TRBV10-3 and TRBJ1-2, with 9 nucleotides matching TRBD1. There are 13 residues in the CDR3. In germline, CDR1 is ENHRY, CDR2 SYGVKD. Germline trimming cut 10 bases from V and 6 bases from J; bases unmatched to any gene: 9. In DNA form, the CDR3 reads TGTGCCACTAACCTACAGGGGGCGAATGGCTACACCTTC. Its translation: CATNLQGANGYTF.

This rearrangement joins TRBV2 to TRBJ2-1, with TRBD1 as a possible D gene (6 bases). The germline V gene encodes CDR1 SNHLY and CDR2 FYNNEI. This CDR3 comprises 12 residues. Trimming stripped 4 bases from V and 15 bases from J, with 16 bases between. CDR3 sequence: CASSARQDDLFF. CDR3 DNA sequence: TGTGCCAGCAGTGCACGACAGGACGATTTGTTCTTC.

J is TRBJ1-4 and V is TRBV6-5; a possible D gene is TRBD1 (5 bases). Germline lookup yields CDR1 MNHEY and CDR2 SVGAGI. The CDR3 extends over 14 amino acids. V gave up 5 bases and J gave up 8 bases, with 15 bases separating them. CDR3 in amino acids: CASSQPDSLEKLFF. The CDR3 nucleotides are TGTGCCAGCAGTCAACCCGACAGTTTGGAAAAACTGTTTTTT.

Here the CDR3 reads CACLDRASSYEQYF. DNA of the CDR3: TGTGCCTGTCTAGACAGGGCAAGCTCCTACGAGCAGTACTTC. This chain uses TRBV30 with TRBJ2-7; TRBD1 matches 7 bases. V lost 6 bases and J lost 0; bases outside the gene matches: 8. Germline V gene lookup returns CDR1 GTSNPN and CDR2 SVGIG (reference sequence). There are 14 residues in the CDR3.